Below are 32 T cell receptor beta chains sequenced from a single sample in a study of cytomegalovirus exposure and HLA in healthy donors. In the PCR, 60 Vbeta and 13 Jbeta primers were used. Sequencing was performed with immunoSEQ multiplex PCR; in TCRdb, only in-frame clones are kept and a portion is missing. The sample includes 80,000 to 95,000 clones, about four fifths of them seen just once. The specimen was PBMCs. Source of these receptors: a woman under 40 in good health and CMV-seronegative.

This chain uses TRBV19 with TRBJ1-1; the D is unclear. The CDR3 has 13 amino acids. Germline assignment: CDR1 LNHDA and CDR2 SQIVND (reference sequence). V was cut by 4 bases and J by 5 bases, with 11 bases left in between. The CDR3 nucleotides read TGTGCCAGTAGTAAGGTCGGAGGGACTGAAGCTTTCTTT. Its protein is CASSKVGGTEAFF.

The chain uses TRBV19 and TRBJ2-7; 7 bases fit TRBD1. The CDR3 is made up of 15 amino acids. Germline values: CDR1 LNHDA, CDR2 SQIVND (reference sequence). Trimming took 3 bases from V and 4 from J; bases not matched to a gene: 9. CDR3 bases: TGTGCCAGTAGTATTTTAGGACAGGCCTCTTACGAGCAGTACTTC. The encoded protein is CASSILGQASYEQYF.

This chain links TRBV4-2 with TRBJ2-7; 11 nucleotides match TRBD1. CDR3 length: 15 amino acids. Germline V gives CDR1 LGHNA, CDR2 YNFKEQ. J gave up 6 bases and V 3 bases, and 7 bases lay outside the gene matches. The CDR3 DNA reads TGTGCCAGCAGCCAGGCGGGGGACAGGGGGGGCGAGCAGTACTTC. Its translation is CASSQAGDRGGEQYF.

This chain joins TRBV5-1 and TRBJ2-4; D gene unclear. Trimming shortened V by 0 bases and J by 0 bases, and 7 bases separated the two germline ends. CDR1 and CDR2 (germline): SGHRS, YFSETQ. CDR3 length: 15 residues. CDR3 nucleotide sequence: TGCGCCAGCAGCTTGGACGGTCTAGCCAAAAACATTCAGTACTTC. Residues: CASSLDGLAKNIQYF. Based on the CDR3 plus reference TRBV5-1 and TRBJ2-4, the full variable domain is KAGVTQTPRYLIKTRGQQVTLSCSPISGHRSVSWYQQTPGQGLQFLFEYFSETQRNKGNFPGRFSGRQFSNSRSEMNVSTLELGDSALYLCASSLDGLAKNIQYFGAGTRLSVL.

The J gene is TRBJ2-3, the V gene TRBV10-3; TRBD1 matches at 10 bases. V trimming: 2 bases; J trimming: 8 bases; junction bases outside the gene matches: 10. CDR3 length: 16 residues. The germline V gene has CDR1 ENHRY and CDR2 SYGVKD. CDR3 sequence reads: CAISEVGQGPPTTQYF. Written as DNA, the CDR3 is TGTGCCATCAGTGAGGTGGGACAGGGGCCTCCAACTACGCAGTATTTT.

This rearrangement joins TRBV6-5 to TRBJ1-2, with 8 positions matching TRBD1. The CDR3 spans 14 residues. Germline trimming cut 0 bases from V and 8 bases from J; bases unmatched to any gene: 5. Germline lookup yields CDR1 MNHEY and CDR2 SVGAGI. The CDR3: CASSYSMTGVGYTF. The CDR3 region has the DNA TGTGCCAGCAGTTACTCGATGACAGGGGTAGGCTACACCTTC.

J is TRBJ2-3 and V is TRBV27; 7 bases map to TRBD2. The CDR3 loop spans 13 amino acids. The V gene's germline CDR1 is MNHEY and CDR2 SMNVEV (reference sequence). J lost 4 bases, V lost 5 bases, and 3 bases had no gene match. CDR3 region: CASSGEGPDTQYF. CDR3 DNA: TGTGCCAGCAGTGGGGAGGGCCCAGATACGCAGTATTTT.

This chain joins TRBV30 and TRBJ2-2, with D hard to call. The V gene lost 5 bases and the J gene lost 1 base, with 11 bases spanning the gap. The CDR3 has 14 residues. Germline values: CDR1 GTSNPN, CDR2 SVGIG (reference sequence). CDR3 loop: CAWGLLKNTGELFF. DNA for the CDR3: TGTGCCTGGGGTCTCCTAAAGAACACCGGGGAGCTGTTTTTT.

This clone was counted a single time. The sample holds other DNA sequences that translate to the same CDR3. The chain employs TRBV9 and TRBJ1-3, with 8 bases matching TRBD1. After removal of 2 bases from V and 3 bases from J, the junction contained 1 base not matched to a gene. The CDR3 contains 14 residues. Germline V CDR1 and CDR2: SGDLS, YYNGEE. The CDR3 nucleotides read TGTGCCAGCAGCGTCGGGACAGGTGGAAACACCATATATTTT. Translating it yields CASSVGTGGNTIYF.

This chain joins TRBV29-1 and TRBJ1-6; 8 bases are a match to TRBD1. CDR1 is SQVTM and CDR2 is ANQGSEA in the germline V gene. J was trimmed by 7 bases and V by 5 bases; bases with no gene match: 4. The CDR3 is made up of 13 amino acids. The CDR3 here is CSVQGALNSPLHF. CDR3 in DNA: TGCAGCGTTCAGGGGGCCCTCAATTCACCCCTCCACTTT. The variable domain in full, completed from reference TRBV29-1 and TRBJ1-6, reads SAVISQKPSRDICQRGTSLTIQCQVDSQVTMMFWYRQQPGQSLTLIATANQGSEATYESGFVIDKFPISRPNLTFSTLTVSNMSPEDSSIYLCSVQGALNSPLHFGNGTRLTVT.

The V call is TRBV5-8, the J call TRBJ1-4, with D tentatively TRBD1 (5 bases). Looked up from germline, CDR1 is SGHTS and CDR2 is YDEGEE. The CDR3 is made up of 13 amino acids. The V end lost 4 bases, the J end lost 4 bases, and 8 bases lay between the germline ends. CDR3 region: CASSRQINEKLFF. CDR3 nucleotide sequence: TGTGCCAGCAGCCGACAGATTAATGAAAAACTGTTTTTT.

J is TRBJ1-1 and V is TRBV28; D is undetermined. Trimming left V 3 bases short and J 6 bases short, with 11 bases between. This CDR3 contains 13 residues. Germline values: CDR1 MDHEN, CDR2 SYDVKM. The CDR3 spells CASSLQESAEAFF. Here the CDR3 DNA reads TGTGCCAGCAGTTTGCAAGAGTCCGCTGAAGCTTTCTTT.

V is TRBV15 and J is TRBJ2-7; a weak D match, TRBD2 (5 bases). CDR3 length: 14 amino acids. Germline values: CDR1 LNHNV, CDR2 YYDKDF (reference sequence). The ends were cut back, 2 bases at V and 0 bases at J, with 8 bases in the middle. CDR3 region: CATSRPGLSYEQYF. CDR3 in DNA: TGTGCCACCAGCAGACCAGGACTCTCCTACGAGCAGTACTTC.

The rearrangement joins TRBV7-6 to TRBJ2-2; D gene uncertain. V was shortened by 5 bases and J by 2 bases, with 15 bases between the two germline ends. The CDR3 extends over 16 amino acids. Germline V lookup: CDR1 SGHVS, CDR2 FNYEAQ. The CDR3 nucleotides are TGTGCCAGCAGCCCGTACGTGGCACATAACACCGGGGAGCTGTTTTTT. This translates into CASSPYVAHNTGELFF.

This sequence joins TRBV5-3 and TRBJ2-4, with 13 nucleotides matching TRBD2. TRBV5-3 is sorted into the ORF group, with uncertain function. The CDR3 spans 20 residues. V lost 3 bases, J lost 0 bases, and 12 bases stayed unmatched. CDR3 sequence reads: CARSSRTSGSLILAKNIQYF. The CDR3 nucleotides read TGTGCCAGAAGCTCTCGGACTAGCGGGAGCTTGATCTTAGCCAAAAACATTCAGTACTTC.

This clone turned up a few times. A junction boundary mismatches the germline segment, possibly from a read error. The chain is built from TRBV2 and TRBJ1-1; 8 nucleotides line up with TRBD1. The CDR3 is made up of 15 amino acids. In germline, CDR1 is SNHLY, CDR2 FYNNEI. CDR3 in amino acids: CASRPAGGVVGIQYF. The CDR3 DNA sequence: TGTGCCAGCAGGCCGGCAGGGGGCGTAGTGGGGATCCAGTACTTT.

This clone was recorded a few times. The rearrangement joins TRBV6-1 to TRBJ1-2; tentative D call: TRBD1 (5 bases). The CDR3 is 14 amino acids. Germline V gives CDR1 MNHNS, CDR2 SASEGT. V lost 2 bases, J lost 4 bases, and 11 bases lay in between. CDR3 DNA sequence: TGTGCCAGCAGTGAACTTGGGGCCGTCTATGGCTACACCTTC. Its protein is CASSELGAVYGYTF.

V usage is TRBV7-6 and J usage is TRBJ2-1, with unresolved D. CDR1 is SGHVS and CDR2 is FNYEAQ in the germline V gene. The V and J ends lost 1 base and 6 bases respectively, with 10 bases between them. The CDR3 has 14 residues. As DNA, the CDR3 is TGTGCCAGCAGCTTAGGAGCGACCCTCAATGAGCAGTTCTTC. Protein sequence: CASSLGATLNEQFF. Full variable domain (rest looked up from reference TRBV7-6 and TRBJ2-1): GAGVSQSPRYKVTKRGQDVALRCDPISGHVSLYWYRQALGQGPEFLTYFNYEAQQDKSGLPNDRFSAERPEGSISTLTIQRTEQRDSAMYRCASSLGATLNEQFFGPGTRLTVL.

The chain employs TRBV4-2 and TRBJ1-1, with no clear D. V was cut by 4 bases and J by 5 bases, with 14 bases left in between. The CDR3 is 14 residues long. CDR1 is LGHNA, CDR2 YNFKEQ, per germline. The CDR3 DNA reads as TGTGCCAGCAGCCCCACGGATAGGGAGACTGAAGCTTTCTTT. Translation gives CASSPTDRETEAFF.

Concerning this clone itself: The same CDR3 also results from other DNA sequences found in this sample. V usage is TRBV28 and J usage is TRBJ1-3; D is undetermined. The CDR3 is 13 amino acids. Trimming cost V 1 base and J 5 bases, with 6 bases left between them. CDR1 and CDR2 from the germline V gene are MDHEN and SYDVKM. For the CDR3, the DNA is TGTGCCAGCAGTTTATACAGCAGAAACACCATATATTTT. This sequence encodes CASSLYSRNTIYF.

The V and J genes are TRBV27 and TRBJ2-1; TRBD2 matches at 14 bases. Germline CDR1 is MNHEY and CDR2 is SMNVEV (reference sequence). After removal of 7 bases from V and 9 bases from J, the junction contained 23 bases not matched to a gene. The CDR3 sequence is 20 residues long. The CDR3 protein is CASTLDLPPRPGLAGVEQFF. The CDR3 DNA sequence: TGTGCCAGCACTCTCGACTTACCCCCCCGTCCGGGACTAGCGGGAGTTGAGCAGTTCTTC.

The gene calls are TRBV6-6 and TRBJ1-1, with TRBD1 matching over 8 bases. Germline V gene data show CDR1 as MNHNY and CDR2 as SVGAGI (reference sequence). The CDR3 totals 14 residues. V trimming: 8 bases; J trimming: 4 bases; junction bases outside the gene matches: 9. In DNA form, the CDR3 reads TGTGCCAGCGGAGGACAGGGAGGAATCACTGAAGCTTTCTTT. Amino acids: CASGGQGGITEAFF.

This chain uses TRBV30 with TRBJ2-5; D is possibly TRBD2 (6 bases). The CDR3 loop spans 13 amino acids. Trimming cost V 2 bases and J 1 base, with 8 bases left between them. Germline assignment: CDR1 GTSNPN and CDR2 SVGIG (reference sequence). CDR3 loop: CAWSKGLQETQYF. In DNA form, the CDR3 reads TGTGCCTGGAGTAAGGGACTCCAAGAGACCCAGTACTTC.

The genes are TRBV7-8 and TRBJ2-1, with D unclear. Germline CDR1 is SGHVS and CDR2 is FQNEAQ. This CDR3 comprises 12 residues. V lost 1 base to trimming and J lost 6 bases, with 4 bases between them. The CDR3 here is CASSLVANEQFF. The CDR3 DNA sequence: TGTGCCAGCAGCTTAGTGGCCAATGAGCAGTTCTTC.

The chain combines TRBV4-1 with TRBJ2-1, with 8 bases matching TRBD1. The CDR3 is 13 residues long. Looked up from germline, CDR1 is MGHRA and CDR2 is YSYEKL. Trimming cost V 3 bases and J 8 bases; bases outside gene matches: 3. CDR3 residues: CASSHAGGDEQFF. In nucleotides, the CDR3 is TGCGCCAGCAGCCACGCAGGGGGCGATGAGCAGTTCTTC.

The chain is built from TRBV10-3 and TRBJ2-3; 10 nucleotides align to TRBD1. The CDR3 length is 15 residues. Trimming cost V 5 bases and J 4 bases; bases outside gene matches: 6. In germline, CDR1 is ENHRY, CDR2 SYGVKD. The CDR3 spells CAISIGQGVADTQYF. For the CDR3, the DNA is TGTGCCATCAGTATTGGACAGGGGGTAGCAGATACGCAGTATTTT.

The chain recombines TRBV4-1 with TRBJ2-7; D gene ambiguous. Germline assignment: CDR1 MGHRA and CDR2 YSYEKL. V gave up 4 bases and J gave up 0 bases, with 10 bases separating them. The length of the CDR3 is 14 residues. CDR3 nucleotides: TGCGCCAGCAGCCGTTTACTGAGCTCCTACGAGCAGTACTTC. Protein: CASSRLLSSYEQYF.

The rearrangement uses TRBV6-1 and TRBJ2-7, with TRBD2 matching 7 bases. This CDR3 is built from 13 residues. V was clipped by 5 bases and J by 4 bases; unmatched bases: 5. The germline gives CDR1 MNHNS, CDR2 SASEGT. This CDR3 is CASSRERGYEQYF. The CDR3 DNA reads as TGTGCCAGCAGTCGGGAGCGGGGTTACGAGCAGTACTTC.

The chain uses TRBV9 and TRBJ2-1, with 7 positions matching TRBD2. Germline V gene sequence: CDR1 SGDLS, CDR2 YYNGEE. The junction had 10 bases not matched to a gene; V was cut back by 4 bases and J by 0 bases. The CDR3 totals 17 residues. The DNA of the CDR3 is TGTGCCAGCAGCCGACTCACTAGCGCCAGCTCCTACAATGAGCAGTTCTTC. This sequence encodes CASSRLTSASSYNEQFF.

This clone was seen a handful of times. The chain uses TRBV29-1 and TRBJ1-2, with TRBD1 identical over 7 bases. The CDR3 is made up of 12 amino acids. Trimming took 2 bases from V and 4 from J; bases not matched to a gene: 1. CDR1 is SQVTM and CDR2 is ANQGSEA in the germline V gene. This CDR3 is CSVEQGGYGYTF. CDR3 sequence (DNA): TGCAGCGTTGAACAGGGGGGCTATGGCTACACCTTC.

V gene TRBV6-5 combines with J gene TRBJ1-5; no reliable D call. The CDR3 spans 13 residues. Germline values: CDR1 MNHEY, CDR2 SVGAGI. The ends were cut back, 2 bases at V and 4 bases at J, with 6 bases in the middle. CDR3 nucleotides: TGTGCCAGCAGTTACAAGGAGAATCAGCCCCAGCATTTT. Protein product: CASSYKENQPQHF.

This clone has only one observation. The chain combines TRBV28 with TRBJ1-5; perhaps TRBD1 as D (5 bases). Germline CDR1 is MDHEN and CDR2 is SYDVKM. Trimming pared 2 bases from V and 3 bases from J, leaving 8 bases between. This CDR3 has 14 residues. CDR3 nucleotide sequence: TGTGCCAGCAGTTTAAGGGGATACAATCAGCCCCAGCATTTT. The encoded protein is CASSLRGYNQPQHF.